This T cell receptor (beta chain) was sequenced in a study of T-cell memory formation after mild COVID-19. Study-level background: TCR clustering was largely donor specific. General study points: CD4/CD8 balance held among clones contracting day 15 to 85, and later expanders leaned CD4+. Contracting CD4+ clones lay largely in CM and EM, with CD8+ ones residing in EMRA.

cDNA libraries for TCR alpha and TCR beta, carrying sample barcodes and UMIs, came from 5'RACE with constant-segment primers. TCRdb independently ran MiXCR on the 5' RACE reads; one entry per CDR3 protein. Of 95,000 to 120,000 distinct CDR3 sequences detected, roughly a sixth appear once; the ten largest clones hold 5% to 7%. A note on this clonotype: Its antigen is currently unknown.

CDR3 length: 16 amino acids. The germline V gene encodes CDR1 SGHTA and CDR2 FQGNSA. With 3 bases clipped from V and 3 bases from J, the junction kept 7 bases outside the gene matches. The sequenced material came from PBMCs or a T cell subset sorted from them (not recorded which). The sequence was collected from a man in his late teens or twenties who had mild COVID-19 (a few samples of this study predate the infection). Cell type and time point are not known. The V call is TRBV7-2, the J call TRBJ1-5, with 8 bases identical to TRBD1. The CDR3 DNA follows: TGTGCCAGCAGCTTGGGACAGGTGCTCGCCAATCAGCCCCAGCATTTT. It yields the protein CASSLGQVLANQPQHF.